The entry below gives a single T cell receptor (beta chain) sequence along with its context. No antigen is known for it. Within one base of it there is no much larger clone, and no base qualities were kept. Whole blood was collected in K2EDTA tubes by collaborating institutions according to the institutions' own protocols. For TCRbeta analysis, collaborator samples were shipped as frozen whole blood, as isolated PBMCs, or as DNA extracted from either sample type. This record belongs to a study of blood T cell repertoires in COVID-19 (TCRdb year 2020). Study-wide context: Collaborator samples came from the United States, Italy and Spain and covered acute and convalescent phases of COVID-19. The material from the prospective study consisted of cDNA or gDNA derived from T cells, B-cell-depleted T cells, or PBMCs. The dataset comprised deeply sampled blood TCRbeta repertoires from subjects exposed to, actively infected with, or recovered from COVID-19. The repertoires were made available in a free public database intended to serve as a resource for research on the immune response to SARS-CoV-2. The samples were drawn from the first 160 participants of the ongoing ImmuneRACE study and from over a thousand subjects provided by 6 global collaborators. The sample metadata nearly always contained a de-identified subject ID, COVID-19 status, age in years and sex. Where available, HLA class I and class II types were taken from metadata supplied by the sample provider and were not determined by assay-based typing.

The immunoSEQ Assay, a bias-controlled multiplex PCR, was used to amplify TCRbeta CDR3 regions from genomic DNA. Regarding the original processing steps: Nucleated cell counts per sample were estimated from amplification of reference gene primers within the assay. To quantify the absolute abundance of each unique TCRbeta CDR3 rearrangement, sequence reads were collapsed and filtered. For each sample, productive Simpson clonality was calculated as the square root of Simpson's diversity index across productive rearrangements. This is the immuneACCESS table as TCRdb keeps it, with only in-frame sequences that have V and J called. A part of the clones is gone; compared with another copy, unresolved V genes explain less than half, and the rest is unexplained. D and trimming come from the DNA, and the V and J calls and clone size come from that table. Present in this sample are 70,000 or so clones, 86% of which were seen just once. The ten largest clones represent less than 15% of the sample.

The CDR3, cysteine through phenylalanine, is 15 amino acids long. Only the CDR3 portion is preserved as DNA: 45 bases, with reading frame beginning at the first base. In the germline V gene (reference sequence), CDR1 corresponds to PRHDT and CDR2 to FYEKMQ. Trimming takes 5 bases off V and 8 bases off J; junction bases not matched to a gene: 10. General findings and caveats noted by the study authors: The amount of clinical and demographic metadata varied by source and participant and was provided uncurated.

The source of this sequence is a woman in her sixties or seventies with acute or convalescent COVID-19. This receptor chain uses TRBV13 and TRBJ2-1; the junction holds 9 bases that match TRBD1. Material for sequencing was peripheral blood. In nucleotides, the sequence is TGTGCCAGCAGCCCTGCTGACAGGGGGTGGGATGAGCAGTTCTTC. Translated, this gives CASSPADRGWDEQFF.